This T cell receptor beta chain was sequenced for a study of CD8+CD57+ T cells in acquired aplastic anemia. Study in general: Isolated CD4+ and CD8+ cells, once sorted, yielded DNA averaging roughly 3 ug.

Template material for TCR beta VDJ and CDR3 profiling consisted of genomic DNA. Each CDR3 protein gets one entry after TCRdb re-called the reads with MiXCR. This table has around 430,000 distinct CDR3 sequences, approximately 33% appearing once. The CDR3 has 13 residues. Trimming at V came to 6 bases and at J to 6 bases, leaving 3 bases not matched to a gene. Germline lookup yields CDR1 DFQATT and CDR2 SNEGSKA (reference sequence). Before being chosen for sequencing, patients had shown CD8+CD57+ cell expansion by flow cytometry. The origin of this receptor is a human donor with aplastic anemia. The sequenced sample consisted of sorted CD4+, CD8+, or CD8+CD57+ T cells (not recorded which) from PBMCs. The rearrangement uses TRBV20-1 and TRBJ2-2; 11 positions agree with TRBD1. The CDR3 loop is CSARDRGAGELFF. CDR3 nucleotides: TGCAGTGCCAGGGACAGGGGGGCCGGGGAGCTGTTTTTT.